A selection of T cell receptor beta chains follows, all from one sample in a study of CD8+ T cells in alopecia areata. Repertoires were generated with immunoSEQ multiplex PCR, while TCRdb's copy carries only in-frame clones and drops some. This table has about 200,000 clones, over 45% appearing once. The source was CD4+ T cells sorted from blood, collected at week 24, from a patient treated with tofacitinib. The source is a human donor with alopecia areata. CDR3s include the opening cysteine and the closing phenylalanine or tryptophan. D genes are given only for firm matches. Only some rows state a clone size, as once, few, many or a class for expanded clones.

j_call: TRBJ2-7; v_call: TRBV29-1; d_call: .; clone_size: once; cdr3_nt: TGCAGCGTTGTGTCGGGGATGACCTACGAGCAGTACTTC; cdr3_aa: CSVVSGMTYEQYF
j_call: TRBJ2-2; v_call: TRBV9; d_call: .; clone_size: .; cdr3_nt: TGTGCCAGCAGCGTAGATCCCGGGGACACCGGGGAGCTGTTTTTT; cdr3_aa: CASSVDPGDTGELFF
j_call: TRBJ1-1; v_call: TRBV30; d_call: .; clone_size: .; cdr3_nt: TGTGCCTGGAGTGATGGTGTGAACACTGAAGCTTTCTTT; cdr3_aa: CAWSDGVNTEAFF
j_call: TRBJ2-1; v_call: TRBV4-3; d_call: .; clone_size: .; cdr3_nt: TGCGCCAGCAGCCAAGACCCGGCTACCAAGCAGTTCTTC; cdr3_aa: CASSQDPATKQFF
j_call: TRBJ1-5; v_call: TRBV28; d_call: .; clone_size: few; cdr3_nt: TGTGCCAGCAGTTTTACAGGCTCGGGGGGTCAGCCCCAGCATTTT; cdr3_aa: CASSFTGSGGQPQHF
j_call: TRBJ1-2; v_call: TRBV7-9; d_call: TRBD1; clone_size: .; cdr3_nt: TGTGCCAGCAGCCCCGGGACAGGGGTTGGCTACACCTTC; cdr3_aa: CASSPGTGVGYTF
j_call: TRBJ2-4; v_call: TRBV2; d_call: TRBD1; clone_size: few; cdr3_nt: TGTGCCAGCAGAAGGACAGGGGCCGGAGTTGTGAACATTCAGTACTTC; cdr3_aa: CASRRTGAGVVNIQYF
j_call: TRBJ2-7; v_call: TRBV15; d_call: TRBD1; clone_size: .; cdr3_nt: TGTGCCACCAGCAGAGATCGAGACAGGGTCTACGAGCAGTACTTC; cdr3_aa: CATSRDRDRVYEQYF
j_call: TRBJ1-2; v_call: TRBV2; d_call: .; clone_size: .; cdr3_nt: TGTGCCAGCAGTGACGGGGCTGGGTTCGATGGCTACACCTTC; cdr3_aa: CASSDGAGFDGYTF
j_call: TRBJ1-1; v_call: TRBV7-2; d_call: .; clone_size: .; cdr3_nt: TGTGCCAGCAGCTTATCCAAGCCAGGGGAAGCTTTCTTT; cdr3_aa: CASSLSKPGEAFF
j_call: TRBJ1-3; v_call: TRBV9; d_call: .; clone_size: .; cdr3_nt: TGTGCCAGCAGCGAACAGGGAACGGGAAACACCATATATTTT; cdr3_aa: CASSEQGTGNTIYF
j_call: TRBJ1-6; v_call: TRBV14; d_call: TRBD1; clone_size: .; cdr3_nt: TGTGCCAGCAGCCAAGATGGAGGGGGCCATAATTCACCCCTCCACTTT; cdr3_aa: CASSQDGGGHNSPLHF
j_call: TRBJ2-5; v_call: TRBV7-2; d_call: TRBD1; clone_size: .; cdr3_nt: TGTGCCAGCAGCCCACAGGGACAGTACCAAGAGACCCAGTACTTC; cdr3_aa: CASSPQGQYQETQYF
j_call: TRBJ2-5; v_call: TRBV27; d_call: TRBD1; clone_size: .; cdr3_nt: TGTGCCAGCAGTTCCCCTACCGGGACAGGGGGACTGCGGACCCAGTACTTC; cdr3_aa: CASSSPTGTGGLRTQYF
j_call: TRBJ2-7; v_call: TRBV29-1; d_call: TRBD1; clone_size: .; cdr3_nt: TGCAGCGTTGTCGGGACAGCGAACACCGAGCAGTACTTC; cdr3_aa: CSVVGTANTEQYF
j_call: TRBJ2-5; v_call: TRBV7-2; d_call: TRBD2; clone_size: .; cdr3_nt: TGTGCCAGCAGCTTAGTTGGCGGGGGGCGGGAGACCCAGTACTTC; cdr3_aa: CASSLVGGGRETQYF
j_call: TRBJ2-7; v_call: TRBV30; d_call: .; clone_size: .; cdr3_nt: TGTGCCTGGAGTGTGACCGCCTACGAGCAGTACTTC; cdr3_aa: CAWSVTAYEQYF
j_call: TRBJ1-1; v_call: TRBV23-1; d_call: .; clone_size: .; cdr3_nt: TGCGCCAGCAGTCAACCTTTCGACAGGCTGAACACTGAAGCTTTCTTT; cdr3_aa: CASSQPFDRLNTEAFF
j_call: TRBJ1-1; v_call: TRBV28; d_call: .; clone_size: .; cdr3_nt: TGTGCCAGCAGTTTTGGGGAGAACACTGAAGCTTTCTTT; cdr3_aa: CASSFGENTEAFF
j_call: TRBJ2-2; v_call: TRBV29-1; d_call: .; clone_size: .; cdr3_nt: TGCAGCGTTTCCGACAGGTCGCGTAGCACCGGGGAGCTGTTTTTT; cdr3_aa: CSVSDRSRSTGELFF
j_call: TRBJ2-2; v_call: TRBV5-1; d_call: .; clone_size: .; cdr3_nt: TGCGCCAGCAGCTTGGCCTTTGAGCAGCGGGACACCGGGGAGCTGTTTTTT; cdr3_aa: CASSLAFEQRDTGELFF
j_call: TRBJ2-5; v_call: TRBV29-1; d_call: .; clone_size: .; cdr3_nt: TGCAGCGTCTCACAGGGATTACAAGAGACCCAGTACTTC; cdr3_aa: CSVSQGLQETQYF
j_call: TRBJ1-2; v_call: TRBV4-3; d_call: .; clone_size: .; cdr3_nt: TGCGCCAGCAGCCAAGAGGATTCAGTAGACTATGGCTACACCTTC; cdr3_aa: CASSQEDSVDYGYTF
j_call: TRBJ1-2; v_call: TRBV4-3; d_call: .; clone_size: .; cdr3_nt: TGCGCCAGCAGCCAGCAAGCGTCTAACTATGGCTACACCTTC; cdr3_aa: CASSQQASNYGYTF
j_call: TRBJ2-1; v_call: TRBV2; d_call: .; clone_size: .; cdr3_nt: TGTGCCAGCAGTGAAGGCAGGGCAGCTCACAATGAGCAGTTCTTC; cdr3_aa: CASSEGRAAHNEQFF
j_call: TRBJ2-7; v_call: TRBV30; d_call: .; clone_size: .; cdr3_nt: TGTGCCTGGAGTAGACCTCGCGAGCAGTACTTC; cdr3_aa: CAWSRPREQYF
j_call: TRBJ2-7; v_call: TRBV7-4; d_call: TRBD1; clone_size: few; cdr3_nt: TGTGCCAGCAGCTTAGGGCCGGGACAGGGTGCCCCGGAGTACTTC; cdr3_aa: CASSLGPGQGAPEYF
j_call: TRBJ2-6; v_call: TRBV9; d_call: .; clone_size: .; cdr3_nt: TGTGCCAGCAGCCCCAACTCTCGGGAGAGCTCTGGGGCCAACGTCCTGACTTTC; cdr3_aa: CASSPNSRESSGANVLTF
j_call: TRBJ2-5; v_call: TRBV18; d_call: .; clone_size: .; cdr3_nt: TGTGCCAGCTCACCTTCGGTCCAAGAGACCCAGTACTTC; cdr3_aa: CASSPSVQETQYF
j_call: TRBJ1-3; v_call: TRBV11-2; d_call: TRBD1; clone_size: .; cdr3_nt: TGTGCCAGCAGCTTAGCAAGGACAGGTGGAAACACCATATATTTT; cdr3_aa: CASSLARTGGNTIYF
j_call: TRBJ1-1; v_call: TRBV4-3; d_call: .; clone_size: few; cdr3_nt: TGCGCCAGCAGCCAAGAAAAGACTGAGAAAGCTTTCTTT; cdr3_aa: CASSQEKTEKAFF
j_call: TRBJ2-3; v_call: TRBV25-1; d_call: TRBD2; clone_size: .; cdr3_nt: TGTGCCAGCAGTGTCTCCAGCGGGGGAACAGATACGCAGTATTTT; cdr3_aa: CASSVSSGGTDTQYF
j_call: TRBJ2-5; v_call: TRBV2; d_call: TRBD1; clone_size: few; cdr3_nt: TGTGCCAGCAGGGAGACAGGGGGTCAAGAGACCCAGTACTTC; cdr3_aa: CASRETGGQETQYF
j_call: TRBJ1-1; v_call: TRBV6-1; d_call: .; clone_size: few; cdr3_nt: TGTGCCAGCATATTGACGACGGACACTGAAGCTTTCTTT; cdr3_aa: CASILTTDTEAFF
j_call: TRBJ2-2; v_call: TRBV9; d_call: TRBD1; clone_size: .; cdr3_nt: TGTGCCAGCAGCGTGGGACAGGGGGCTTTGAACACCGGGGAGCTGTTTTTT; cdr3_aa: CASSVGQGALNTGELFF
j_call: TRBJ2-1; v_call: TRBV5-1; d_call: .; clone_size: .; cdr3_nt: TGCGCCAGCAGCCGTAGGGACGGTGACTACAATGAGCAGTTCTTC; cdr3_aa: CASSRRDGDYNEQFF
j_call: TRBJ1-2; v_call: TRBV4-1; d_call: TRBD1; clone_size: .; cdr3_nt: TGCGCCAGCAGCCACCCGGGACAGAATTATGGCTACACCTTC; cdr3_aa: CASSHPGQNYGYTF
j_call: TRBJ2-3; v_call: TRBV4-3; d_call: .; clone_size: few; cdr3_nt: TGCGCCAGCAGCAATAGCGGCACAGATACGCAGTATTTT; cdr3_aa: CASSNSGTDTQYF
j_call: TRBJ1-5; v_call: TRBV30; d_call: .; clone_size: .; cdr3_nt: TGTGCCTGGAGTGTACTTTCTCGCCCTGATAGCAATCAGCCCCAGCATTTT; cdr3_aa: CAWSVLSRPDSNQPQHF
j_call: TRBJ1-2; v_call: TRBV19; d_call: .; clone_size: few; cdr3_nt: TGTGCCAGTAGTATAGATCTCGACAGTAACTATGGCTACACCTTC; cdr3_aa: CASSIDLDSNYGYTF
j_call: TRBJ1-4; v_call: TRBV30; d_call: .; clone_size: .; cdr3_nt: TGTGCCTGGGGGACTAACAGGGCCGCCACTGAAAAACTGTTTTTT; cdr3_aa: CAWGTNRAATEKLFF